The 15 T cell receptor beta chains below come from one sample, sequenced in a study of T cells in Graves' hyperthyroidism and ophthalmopathy (dated by TCRdb to about 2019). Library generation was performed with multiplex PCR. The sequencing machine was an Illumina HiSeq 2000. The TCR beta CDR3 regions were amplified from the RNA transcripts. For the first round of RT-PCR on the TCR CDR3, the HTBI primer set was used together with the Qiagen OneStep RT-PCR kit. TCRdb reanalyzed the raw reads on its own, using fastp at Q25 for trimming and MiXCR for clone calling, and kept in-frame beta chains. Rows with one shared CDR3 protein collapse into an entry with the most common genes and DNA. A total of 300,000 to 450,000 distinct CDR3 sequences appear in this sample, approximately 14% of them only once. The top ten hold around a quarter of the sample. The specimen sequenced was blood. Receptor source: a woman aged 18-29 years with Graves' hyperthyroidism that later progressed to Graves' ophthalmopathy.

This clonotype occurred many times. The rearrangement links TRBV28 to TRBJ2-7; D might be TRBD2 (6 bases). Germline V gives CDR1 MDHEN, CDR2 SYDVKM. Deletions cut 4 bases from V and 1 base from J, with 11 bases between. This CDR3 contains 14 residues. The CDR3 region is CASSSFGGSYEQYF. The CDR3, as DNA: TGTGCCAGCAGTTCTTTCGGGGGATCCTACGAGCAGTACTTC.

At least ten counts were recorded for this clonotype. V usage is TRBV24-1 and J usage is TRBJ1-5; 8 positions match TRBD1. J was trimmed by 4 bases and V by 0 bases; bases with no gene match: 4. Germline values: CDR1 KGHDR, CDR2 SFDVKD. CDR3 size: 16 residues. The CDR3 region has the DNA TGTGCCACCAGTGATTTGGCAACAGGGGGAAATCAGCCCCAGCATTTT. Amino acids: CATSDLATGGNQPQHF.

This clonotype was picked up a small number of times. This rearrangement joins TRBV20-1 to TRBJ1-6; D call uncertain. V was cut by 4 bases and J by 5 bases, with 9 bases left in between. The CDR3 spans 13 residues. CDR1 DFQATT and CDR2 SNEGSKA come from the germline V gene (reference sequence). The CDR3 DNA reads as TGCAGTGCTACGACATTCCATAATTCACCCCTCCACTTT. Translated, it gives CSATTFHNSPLHF.

This clonotype has at least ten counts. V and J are TRBV27 and TRBJ1-2; TRBD1 aligns across 9 bases. The CDR3 has 14 amino acids. Germline lookup yields CDR1 MNHEY and CDR2 SMNVEV (reference sequence). Trimming took 3 bases from V and 9 from J; bases not matched to a gene: 8. This CDR3 reads CASSFDRGTTSYTF. The CDR3 bases are TGTGCCAGCAGTTTCGACAGGGGGACTACTAGCTACACCTTC.

This clonotype has a count of ten or more. This chain connects TRBV12-3 or TRBV12-4 to TRBJ1-1; a weak D match, TRBD1 (5 bases). Deletions cut 1 base from V and 4 bases from J, with 10 bases between. This CDR3 region has 14 residues. Here the CDR3 DNA reads TGTGCCAGCAGTTTAGGACCTGGGGCCACTGAAGCTTTCTTT. Translated, it gives CASSLGPGATEAFF.

Only a few counts were recorded for this clonotype. This chain links TRBV19 with TRBJ1-5; 7 bases match TRBD1. Trimming removed 6 bases from V and 4 bases from J; junction bases left unmatched: 9. The CDR3 runs to 15 residues. In germline, CDR1 is LNHDA, CDR2 SQIVND (reference sequence). CDR3 nucleotide sequence: TGTGCCAGTAGACCGGGACAGCCCACGAATCAGCCCCAGCATTTT. Residues: CASRPGQPTNQPQHF.

This clonotype was seen at least ten times. V gene TRBV11-2 combines with J gene TRBJ2-7; 9 nucleotides align to TRBD2. CDR1 and CDR2 (germline): SGHAT, FQNNGV. Trimming took 6 bases from V and 2 from J; bases not matched to a gene: 14. This CDR3 comprises 17 residues. CDR3 residues: CASRGLLSGSFPYEQYF. For the CDR3, the DNA is TGTGCCAGCAGGGGTTTACTTAGCGGGAGTTTTCCCTACGAGCAGTACTTC.

The chain recombines TRBV29-1 with TRBJ2-2, with D maybe TRBD1 (5 bases). CDR3 length: 15 residues. Trimming left V 6 bases short and J 0 bases short, with 14 bases between. The germline V gene encodes CDR1 SQVTM and CDR2 ANQGSEA. The CDR3 loop is CSVIGHPANTGELFF. The CDR3 region has the DNA TGCAGCGTGATAGGACACCCCGCGAACACCGGGGAGCTGTTTTTT.

At least ten counts were recorded for this clonotype. The V call is TRBV28, the J call TRBJ2-2, with D perhaps matching TRBD1 or TRBD2 (5 bases each). Germline V lookup: CDR1 MDHEN, CDR2 SYDVKM. The CDR3 has 16 residues. V lost 5 bases to trimming and J lost 4 bases, with 17 bases between them. The CDR3 loop is CASSPLTKGSTGELFF. The DNA of the CDR3 is TGTGCCAGCAGTCCACTAACGAAGGGGAGCACCGGGGAGCTGTTTTTT. The full variable domain, in which reference TRBV28 and TRBJ2-2 provide the parts outside the CDR3, is DVKVTQSSRYLVKRTGEKVFLECVQDMDHENMFWYRQDPGLGLRLIYFSYDVKMKEKGDIPEGYSVSREKKERFSLILESASTNQTSMYLCASSPLTKGSTGELFFGEGSRLTVL.

This clonotype has a handful of counts. The V and J genes are TRBV4-3 and TRBJ2-1, with 13 positions matching TRBD2. V was pared by 1 base and J by 9 bases, with 6 bases of the junction left unmatched. Germline V gene data show CDR1 as LGHNA and CDR2 as YSLEER. This CDR3 region has 16 residues. CDR3 loop: CASSQAGLAGAVEQFF. CDR3 nucleotide sequence: TGCGCCAGCAGCCAAGCTGGACTAGCGGGAGCGGTTGAGCAGTTCTTC.

Ten or more counts support this clonotype. CDR3 nucleotides: TGTGCCTGGACCCTCAGCGGGAATGAGCAGTTCTTC. It translates to CAWTLSGNEQFF. V usage is TRBV30 and J usage is TRBJ2-1; perhaps TRBD2 as D (6 bases). Germline loops: CDR1 GTSNPN, CDR2 SVGIG (reference sequence). With 4 bases removed from V and 7 bases from J, the gap between germline ends came to 11 bases. The CDR3 loop spans 12 amino acids.

V usage is TRBV28 and J usage is TRBJ2-1; no definite D call. V dropped 6 bases and J dropped 5 bases, with 17 bases sitting between them. The germline V gene encodes CDR1 MDHEN and CDR2 SYDVKM. The CDR3 contains 15 residues. The CDR3 loop reads CASSSIGDRNNEQFF. Here the CDR3 DNA reads TGTGCCAGCAGCTCGATCGGAGATCGTAACAATGAGCAGTTCTTC.

This clonotype was recorded at least ten times. This sequence joins TRBV2 and TRBJ2-5; 10 nucleotides align to TRBD2. Trimming took 4 bases from V and 2 from J; bases not matched to a gene: 4. CDR1 SNHLY and CDR2 FYNNEI come from the germline V gene. This CDR3 is built from 15 residues. In DNA form, the CDR3 reads TGTGCCAGCAGTGGACTAGCGGGCCTTCAAGAGACCCAGTACTTC. Protein sequence: CASSGLAGLQETQYF. Combining the CDR3 with reference TRBV2 and TRBJ2-5 gives the whole variable domain EPEVTQTPSHQVTQMGQEVILRCVPISNHLYFYWYRQILGQKVEFLVSFYNNEISEKSEIFDDQFSVERPDGSNFTLKIRSTKLEDSAMYFCASSGLAGLQETQYFGPGTRLLVL.

This clonotype has a count of ten or more. The chain couples TRBV28 to TRBJ1-1, with no clear D. The CDR3 extends over 14 amino acids. V lost 3 bases and J 1 base, leaving 9 bases between the germline ends. From germline, CDR1 is MDHEN and CDR2 SYDVKM. CDR3: CASSFPVKNTEAFF. Written as DNA, the CDR3 is TGTGCCAGCAGTTTCCCCGTTAAGAACACTGAAGCTTTCTTT.

This clonotype was detected only a few times. J is TRBJ2-1 and V is TRBV30; 8 bases line up with TRBD2. V shed 3 bases, J shed 1 base, and the junction held 8 bases outside the gene matches. Germline V CDR1 and CDR2: GTSNPN, SVGIG (reference sequence). The CDR3 spans 16 residues. CDR3 sequence (DNA): TGTGCCTGGAGCGGTAGCGGCGGGAGGTCCTACAATGAGCAGTTCTTC. Its translation: CAWSGSGGRSYNEQFF.